These T cell receptor beta chains were read from a single sample in a study of T cells after yellow fever vaccination. TCRdb analysed the 5' RACE reads with MiXCR anew, one entry per CDR3 protein. The table lists hundreds of thousands of distinct CDR3 sequences, over 9% of them singletons, with about 15% in the top ten. The sample consisted of PBMCs, taken on the day of the yellow fever booster vaccination. The receptor set was obtained from a man between 25 and 39 years old who received the YFV17D yellow fever vaccine. The CDR3 runs from the conserved cysteine through the conserved F or W. Each record gives: CDR3 protein, V gene, clone size. Rows may omit the clone size; those that give it use once, few, many or a size class.

CASSQTRESPLHF,TRBV3-1,NA
CASSLTDVGYTF,TRBV5-6,NA
CASSPTGQHQETQYF,TRBV7-2,NA
CSAGDLLAGIRETQYF,TRBV20-1,NA
CASKEIGSYEQYF,TRBV10-2,NA
CASSPPDRVAGELFF,TRBV4-1,few
CASSLGTGQTTTYEQYF,TRBV7-9,few
CASWAGDEQFF,TRBV19,many
CSVRGQISTDTQYF,TRBV29-1,NA
CASSPWGGTTPNTNNEQFF,TRBV11-2,few
CASSPPTGAVGETQYF,TRBV7-2,few
CASSQGAGKKLFF,TRBV7-9,NA
CASSPRRQGLVETQYF,TRBV11-2,NA
CASSLEANTYEQYF,TRBV5-1,few
CASSFRGTGNQPQHF,TRBV12-3/TRBV12-4,NA
CASSTRRTSGNYNEQFF,TRBV6-2/TRBV6-3,NA
CASRFRVSTDTQYF,TRBV5-1,NA
CTAGVTDTQYF,TRBV20-1,few
CSARVTLASAFNEQFF,TRBV20-1,few
CASSITRDRGQETQYF,TRBV21-1,NA
CSVEAYGTQYF,TRBV29-1,many
CASIHSTGGVGYEQYF,TRBV28,few
CASSRRGWGTDTQYF,TRBV7-9,few
CSARDSSRIGNTIYF,TRBV20-1,few
CASSLGASGNTIYF,TRBV5-1,NA
CASSEGGRGVGAFF,TRBV25-1,NA
CASGEGTQIYTDTQYF,TRBV9,NA
CASTAGVNTGELFF,TRBV19,few
CASYRVLYGYTF,TRBV6-6,NA
CASSEALLTDTGELFF,TRBV2,few
CASSPGASNEQFF,TRBV9,NA
CSVGGGVRYEQYF,TRBV29-1,NA
CASTQRRSGPEAFF,TRBV12-3/TRBV12-4,NA
CSASLDRRQFF,TRBV20-1,few
CSAGTWSNQPQHF,TRBV20-1,few
CASRSNGIRNEQYF,TRBV6-2/TRBV6-3,NA
CATSRVRTGSNEQYF,TRBV15,NA
CASSPIKPGASNQPQHF,TRBV5-5,NA
CASSSRDFYGYTF,TRBV6-5,NA
CASARTRGYEQYF,TRBV6-1,few
CASSLDQGLDEQFF,TRBV11-2,NA
CASSPGLAGRSYNEQFF,TRBV7-9,few
CASSPPPSGSVGEQYF,TRBV7-9,few